This TCR beta chain was captured in a study of regulatory T cells in long-lasting Graves disease. Time point: persistent/refractory GD, antithyroid drugs over 5 years with positive TRAb. With RNA extracted from PBMCs as input, the TCR library was made. Peripheral blood, at about 9 milliliters, went into EDTA tubes. Points from the study as a whole: Persistent patients shared more public clonotypes (around 2,500) than newly diagnosed patients (approximately 960).

The CDR3 loop spans 14 amino acids. Germline assignment: CDR1 MNHEY and CDR2 SMNVEV (reference sequence). V dropped 8 bases and J dropped 2 bases, with 15 bases sitting between them. This clonotype occurred many times. Its antigen is not identified. Building the TCR beta libraries relied on iRepertoire HTBI primers, and CDR3 regions underwent Arm-PCR. TCRdb reanalysed the multiplex PCR reads using MiXCR and keeps one entry per CDR3 protein. The table records fewer than 450,000 distinct CDR3 sequences, less than 25% of them present only once. The chain couples TRBV27 to TRBJ1-1; D remains ambiguous. The source of this sequence is a female donor with Graves disease. The source material was peripheral blood mononuclear cells (PBMCs), sampled when the disease was refractory, from a patient treated with antithyroid drugs. The CDR3 loop is CASRTGGRNTEAFF. For the CDR3, the DNA is TGTGCCAGCCGAACCGGTGGGCGTAACACTGAAGCTTTCTTT.